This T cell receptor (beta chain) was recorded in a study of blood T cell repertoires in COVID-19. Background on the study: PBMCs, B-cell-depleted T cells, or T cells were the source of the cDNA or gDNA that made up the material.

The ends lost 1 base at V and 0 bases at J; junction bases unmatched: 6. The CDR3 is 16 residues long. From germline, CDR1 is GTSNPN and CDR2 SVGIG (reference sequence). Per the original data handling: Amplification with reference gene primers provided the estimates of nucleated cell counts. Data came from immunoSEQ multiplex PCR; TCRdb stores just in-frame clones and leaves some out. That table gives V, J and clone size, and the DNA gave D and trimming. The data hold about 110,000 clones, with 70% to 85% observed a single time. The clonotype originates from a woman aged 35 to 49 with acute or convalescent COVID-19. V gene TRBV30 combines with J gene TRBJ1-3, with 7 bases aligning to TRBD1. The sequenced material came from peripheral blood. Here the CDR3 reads CAWSGKQGTSGNTIYF. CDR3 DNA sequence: TGTGCCTGGAGTGGAAAACAGGGGACCTCTGGAAACACCATATATTTT.